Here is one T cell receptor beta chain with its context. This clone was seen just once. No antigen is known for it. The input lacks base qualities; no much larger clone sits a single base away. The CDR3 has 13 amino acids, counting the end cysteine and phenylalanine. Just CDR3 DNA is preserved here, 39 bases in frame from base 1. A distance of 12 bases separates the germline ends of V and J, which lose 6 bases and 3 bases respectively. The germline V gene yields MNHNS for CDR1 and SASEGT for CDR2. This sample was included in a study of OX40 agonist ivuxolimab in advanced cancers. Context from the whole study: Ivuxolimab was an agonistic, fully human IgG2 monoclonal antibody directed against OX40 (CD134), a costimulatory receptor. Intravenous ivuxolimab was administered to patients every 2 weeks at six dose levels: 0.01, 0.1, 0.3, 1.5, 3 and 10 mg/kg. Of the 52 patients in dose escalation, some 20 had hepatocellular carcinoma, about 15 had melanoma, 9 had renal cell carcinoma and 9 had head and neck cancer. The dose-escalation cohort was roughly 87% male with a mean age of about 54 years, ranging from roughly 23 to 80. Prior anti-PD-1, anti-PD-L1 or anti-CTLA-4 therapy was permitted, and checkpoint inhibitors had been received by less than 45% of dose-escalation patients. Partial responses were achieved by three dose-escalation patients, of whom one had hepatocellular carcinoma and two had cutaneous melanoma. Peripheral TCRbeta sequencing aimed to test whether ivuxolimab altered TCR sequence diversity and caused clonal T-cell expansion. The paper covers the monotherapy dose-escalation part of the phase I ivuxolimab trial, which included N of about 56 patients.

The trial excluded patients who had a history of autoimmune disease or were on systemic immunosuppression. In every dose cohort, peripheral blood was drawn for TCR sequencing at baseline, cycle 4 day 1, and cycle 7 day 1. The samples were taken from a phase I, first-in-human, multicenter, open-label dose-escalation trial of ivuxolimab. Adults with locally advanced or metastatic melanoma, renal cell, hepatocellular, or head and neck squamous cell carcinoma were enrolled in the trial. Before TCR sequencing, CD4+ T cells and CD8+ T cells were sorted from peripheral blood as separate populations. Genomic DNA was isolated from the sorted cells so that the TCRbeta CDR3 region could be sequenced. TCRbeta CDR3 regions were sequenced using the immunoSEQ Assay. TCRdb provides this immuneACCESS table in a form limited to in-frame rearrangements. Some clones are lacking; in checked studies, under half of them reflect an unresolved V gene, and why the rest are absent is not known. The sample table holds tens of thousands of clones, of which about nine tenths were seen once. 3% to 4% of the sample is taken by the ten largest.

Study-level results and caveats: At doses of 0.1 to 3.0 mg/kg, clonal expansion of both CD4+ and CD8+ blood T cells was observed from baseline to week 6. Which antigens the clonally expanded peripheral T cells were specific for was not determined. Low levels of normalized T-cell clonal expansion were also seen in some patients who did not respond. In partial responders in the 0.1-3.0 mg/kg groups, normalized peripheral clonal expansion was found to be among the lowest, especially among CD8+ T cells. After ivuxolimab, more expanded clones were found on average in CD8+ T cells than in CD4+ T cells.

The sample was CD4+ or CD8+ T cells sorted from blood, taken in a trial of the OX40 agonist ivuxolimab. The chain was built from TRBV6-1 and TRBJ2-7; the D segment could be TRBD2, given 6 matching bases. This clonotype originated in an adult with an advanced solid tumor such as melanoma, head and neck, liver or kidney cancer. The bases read TGTGCCAGCAGAAGGGACTCCAACTACGAGCAGTACTTC. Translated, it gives CASRRDSNYEQYF.